A single sample gave rise to the 30 T cell receptor beta chains below, sequenced in a study of T cell changes during pregnancy in multiple sclerosis (dated by TCRdb to the late 2010s). The library was generated by the immunoSEQ multiplex PCR assay. TCRdb holds this immuneACCESS table with in-frame rearrangements only. Some clones are missing; in checked studies, unresolved V genes explain under half, and the rest has no known cause. Within this sample are approximately 84,000 clones, with approximately 94% of them counted one time only. Over 2% of the sample lies in the top ten. The specimen comprised peripheral blood, sampled in the third trimester of pregnancy. These receptors came from a female donor with multiple sclerosis, enrolled in a pregnancy study.

The V and J genes are TRBV29-1 and TRBJ1-6; weak D call: TRBD1 (5 bases). This CDR3 has 13 residues. V lost 1 base to trimming and J lost 7 bases, with 8 bases between them. Germline-derived CDR1 and CDR2 are SQVTM and ANQGSEA. The CDR3 is CSVEGGRNSPLHF. Written as DNA, the CDR3 is TGCAGCGTTGAAGGGGGCAGAAATTCACCCCTCCACTTT.

The sample holds one count of this clone. This chain links TRBV9 with TRBJ2-7; TRBD1 might be the D (6 bases). The CDR3 spans 15 residues. Germline CDR1 and CDR2: SGDLS and YYNGEE. The V end was cut by 1 base, the J end by 2 bases, with 13 bases between. The CDR3 nucleotides are TGTGCCAGCAGCGTAACGGACAGCACTACCTACGAGCAGTACTTC. Its translation: CASSVTDSTTYEQYF.

This clone was recorded once. The chain employs TRBV19 and TRBJ1-5; D unresolved. The germline gives CDR1 LNHDA, CDR2 SQIVND (reference sequence). The CDR3 length is 14 residues. V lost 3 bases and J lost 1, with 7 bases in between. CDR3: CASSISQSNQPQHF. CDR3 nucleotide sequence: TGTGCCAGTAGTATCTCGCAGAGCAATCAGCCCCAGCATTTT.

V is TRBV6-1 and J is TRBJ2-5, with 7 bases identical to TRBD1. V gave up 8 bases and J gave up 1 base; unmatched junction bases: 10. This CDR3 has 15 amino acids. Germline loops: CDR1 MNHNS, CDR2 SASEGT. The CDR3 sequence: CASRYLGQLQETQYF. CDR3 DNA: TGTGCCAGCCGCTACTTGGGACAGCTCCAAGAGACCCAGTACTTC.

This sequence joins TRBV7-9 and TRBJ1-4; D gene ambiguous. The V and J ends lost 4 bases and 5 bases respectively, with 14 bases between them. This CDR3 region has 15 residues. Germline loops: CDR1 SEHNR, CDR2 FQNEAQ (reference sequence). CDR3 sequence (DNA): TGTGCCAGCAGCTCAACGGCGGGTCGGAATGAAAAACTGTTTTTT. Encoded protein: CASSSTAGRNEKLFF.

The rearrangement uses TRBV4-1 and TRBJ2-7, with 11 nucleotides matching TRBD1. Germline V gene data show CDR1 as MGHRA and CDR2 as YSYEKL. Losses at the gene ends were 1 base for V and 1 base for J; bases not matched to a gene: 6. The CDR3 sequence is 17 residues long. CDR3 residues: CASSQAAGTGGSYEQYF. CDR3 coding DNA: TGCGCCAGCAGCCAAGCCGCCGGGACAGGGGGATCCTACGAGCAGTACTTC.

The rearrangement uses TRBV2 and TRBJ1-5, with D maybe TRBD1 (5 bases). CDR1 is SNHLY and CDR2 is FYNNEI in the germline V gene. The CDR3 has 14 amino acids. V lost 5 bases and J lost 0, with 8 bases in between. CDR3 amino acids: CASSPRASNQPQHF. The CDR3 DNA reads as TGTGCCAGCAGTCCCAGGGCTAGCAATCAGCCCCAGCATTTT. The whole variable domain, remainder taken from reference TRBV2 and TRBJ1-5, is EPEVTQTPSHQVTQMGQEVILRCVPISNHLYFYWYRQILGQKVEFLVSFYNNEISEKSEIFDDQFSVERPDGSNFTLKIRSTKLEDSAMYFCASSPRASNQPQHFGDGTRLSIL.

V gene TRBV9 combines with J gene TRBJ2-5; no reliable D call. The CDR3 loop spans 16 amino acids. Germline-derived CDR1 and CDR2 are SGDLS and YYNGEE. V was cut by 4 bases and J by 7 bases, with 23 bases left in between. Here the CDR3 reads CASSLGSGPAGGTQYF. The CDR3 DNA sequence: TGTGCCAGCAGCTTAGGCTCTGGGCCCGCAGGTGGGACCCAGTACTTC.

CDR3 coding DNA: TGTGCCAGCAGCTTTACAGGGGACTCACCCCTCCACTTT. This encodes CASSFTGDSPLHF. The V and J genes are TRBV7-9 and TRBJ1-6; the match to TRBD1 covers 7 bases. Germline lookup yields CDR1 SEHNR and CDR2 FQNEAQ (reference sequence). This CDR3 comprises 13 residues. V shed 3 bases, J shed 10 bases, and the junction held 3 bases outside the gene matches.

V and J are TRBV19 and TRBJ2-2, with 7 bases fitting TRBD2. With V trimmed by 3 bases and J by 1 base, 2 bases remained unmatched. The CDR3 runs 15 residues. Germline V gene sequence: CDR1 LNHDA, CDR2 SQIVND (reference sequence). CDR3 nucleotides: TGTGCCAGTAGTATGGGGGGGGTGAACACCGGGGAGCTGTTTTTT. This encodes CASSMGGVNTGELFF. The whole variable domain, filled in from reference TRBV19 and TRBJ2-2, reads DGGITQSPKYLFRKEGQNVTLSCEQNLNHDAMYWYRQDPGQGLRLIYYSQIVNDFQKGDIAEGYSVSREKKESFPLTVTSAQKNPTAFYLCASSMGGVNTGELFFGEGSRLTVL.

V and J are TRBV10-3 and TRBJ2-7; D unresolved. The germline V and J ends were trimmed by 1 base and 0 bases, with 4 bases remaining between them. CDR3 length equals 13 residues. Germline V CDR1 and CDR2: ENHRY, SYGVKD. CDR3 loop: CAISELNSYEQYF. Here the CDR3 DNA reads TGTGCCATCAGTGAGTTAAACTCCTACGAGCAGTACTTC.

The chain combines TRBV29-1 with TRBJ1-3; D is uncertain. V dropped 5 bases and J dropped 0 bases, with 5 bases sitting between them. Germline lookup yields CDR1 SQVTM and CDR2 ANQGSEA. The CDR3 loop spans 12 amino acids. This CDR3 reads CSVRLSGNTIYF. DNA for the CDR3: TGCAGCGTTCGTCTCTCTGGAAACACCATATATTTT.

The chain carries TRBV4-1 and TRBJ1-5, with D perhaps matching TRBD1 (6 bases). The CDR3 consists of 15 residues. Per the germline V gene, CDR1 is MGHRA and CDR2 is YSYEKL. Trimming stripped 2 bases from V and 3 bases from J, with 11 bases between. The CDR3 protein is CASSQPGQTNQPQHF. The DNA for the CDR3 is TGCGCCAGCAGCCAACCCGGACAGACCAATCAGCCCCAGCATTTT.

V gene TRBV10-3 combines with J gene TRBJ1-2; 11 nucleotides agree with TRBD1. The V gene end was trimmed by 6 bases and the J gene end by 7 bases; junction bases not matched to a gene: 13. Germline V lookup: CDR1 ENHRY, CDR2 SYGVKD. This CDR3 region has 16 residues. The CDR3 loop is CAISQSRDRGIRGYTF. The CDR3, as DNA: TGTGCCATCAGCCAGAGTAGGGACAGGGGGATACGTGGCTACACCTTC.

This chain joins TRBV28 and TRBJ2-7, with a possible D match to TRBD2 (5 bases). Germline assignment: CDR1 MDHEN and CDR2 SYDVKM. The CDR3 extends over 16 amino acids. The ends were cut back, 6 bases at V and 7 bases at J, with 25 bases in the middle. The CDR3 DNA sequence: TGTGCCAGCAGGGCTCGGTGGGAGACCGTTCTAAGTGAGCAGTACTTC. Amino acid sequence: CASRARWETVLSEQYF.

This clone was recorded once. The chain is built from TRBV6-5 and TRBJ2-1; no firm D call. V dropped 0 bases and J dropped 4 bases, with 13 bases sitting between them. CDR1 is MNHEY and CDR2 is SVGAGI in the germline V gene. The CDR3 consists of 16 residues. CDR3 amino acids: CASSYSAGEPYNEQFF. CDR3 nucleotide sequence: TGTGCCAGCAGTTACTCGGCAGGCGAACCTTACAATGAGCAGTTCTTC.

The gene calls are TRBV5-4 and TRBJ2-5; 8 bases fit TRBD2. The V gene's germline CDR1 is SGHNT and CDR2 YYREEE (reference sequence). CDR3 length: 14 amino acids. After removal of 0 bases from V and 7 bases from J, the junction contained 5 bases not matched to a gene. Here the CDR3 DNA reads TGTGCCAGCAGCTTGGCGGGGGGGAAACGGACCCAGTACTTC. It codes for CASSLAGGKRTQYF. The variable domain in full, completed from reference TRBV5-4 and TRBJ2-5, reads ETGVTQSPTHLIKTRGQQVTLRCSSQSGHNTVSWYQQALGQGPQFIFQYYREEENGRGNFPPRFSGLQFPNYSSELNVNALELDDSALYLCASSLAGGKRTQYFGPGTRLLVL.

V usage is TRBV7-9 and J usage is TRBJ2-2; perhaps TRBD2 as D (5 bases). The CDR3 loop spans 14 amino acids. The germline V gene has CDR1 SEHNR and CDR2 FQNEAQ (reference sequence). Trimming stripped 4 bases from V and 0 bases from J, with 6 bases between. As DNA, the CDR3 is TGTGCCAGCAGCTACGGGGCGAACACCGGGGAGCTGTTTTTT. It translates to CASSYGANTGELFF.

V and J are TRBV11-2 and TRBJ1-2; TRBD1 matches 7 bases. With V trimmed by 7 bases and J by 2 bases, 4 bases remained unmatched. The CDR3 contains 13 residues. Germline values: CDR1 SGHAT, CDR2 FQNNGV. Here the CDR3 reads CASNPGGNYGYTF. In DNA, the CDR3 is TGTGCCAGCAACCCAGGGGGGAACTATGGCTACACCTTC.

This chain connects TRBV6-4 to TRBJ1-2; a possible D gene is TRBD1 (5 bases). CDR3 length: 13 amino acids. V was clipped by 3 bases and J by 5 bases, with 10 bases between them. The germline V gene encodes CDR1 MRHNA and CDR2 SNTAGT. The CDR3 loop reads CASSEGEEYGYTF. The CDR3 DNA is TGTGCCAGCAGTGAGGGGGAGGAGTATGGCTACACCTTC.

The chain joins TRBV19 to TRBJ2-6, with D unclear. Germline values: CDR1 LNHDA, CDR2 SQIVND (reference sequence). V gave up 3 bases and J gave up 3 bases, with 9 bases separating them. The CDR3 consists of 15 residues. CDR3 region: CASSISAGGANVLTF. Written as DNA, the CDR3 is TGTGCCAGTAGTATTTCGGCAGGTGGGGCCAACGTCCTGACTTTC.

This chain uses TRBV7-9 with TRBJ2-5, with D tentatively TRBD2 (5 bases). Trimming removed 3 bases at V and 1 base at J, with 18 bases between. The length of the CDR3 is 17 residues. Germline CDR1 SEHNR, CDR2 FQNEAQ (reference sequence). The DNA of the CDR3 is TGTGCCAGCAGCTTGGACGCTGGTGAGGAGGTCCAAGAGACCCAGTACTTC. The encoded protein is CASSLDAGEEVQETQYF.

This clone was found once. The chain recombines TRBV6-5 with TRBJ2-2; 10 bases align to TRBD2. V dropped 0 bases and J dropped 4; count of bases not matched to a gene: 2. The CDR3 covers 16 residues. The germline V gene encodes CDR1 MNHEY and CDR2 SVGAGI. The CDR3 DNA follows: TGTGCCAGCAGTTACTCGGGACTAGCGACCACCGGGGAGCTGTTTTTT. This gives the protein CASSYSGLATTGELFF.

The gene calls are TRBV13 and TRBJ1-1, with TRBD1 as a possible D gene (5 bases). CDR3 size: 12 residues. Germline lookup yields CDR1 PRHDT and CDR2 FYEKMQ (reference sequence). Trimming shortened V by 6 bases and J by 1 base, and 6 bases separated the two germline ends. CDR3 amino acids: CASRQENTEAFF. The CDR3, as DNA: TGTGCCAGCAGACAGGAGAACACTGAAGCTTTCTTT.

The chain's CDR3 is CASSALRPRGRGYGYTF. CDR3 in DNA: TGTGCCAGCAGCGCGCTCCGACCCAGGGGCAGGGGCTATGGCTACACCTTC. The rearrangement uses TRBV9 and TRBJ1-2; weak D call: TRBD1 (6 bases). V lost 3 bases and J 4 bases, leaving 22 bases between the germline ends. CDR1 and CDR2 from the germline V gene are SGDLS and YYNGEE. This CDR3 is 17 amino acids long.

The V call is TRBV4-2, the J call TRBJ1-6; weak D call: TRBD1 (6 bases). The germline gives CDR1 LGHNA, CDR2 YNFKEQ. This CDR3 contains 17 residues. The V gene lost 0 bases and the J gene lost 9 bases, with 18 bases spanning the gap. The CDR3 is CASSQESHRQAGSPLHF. The CDR3 DNA reads as TGTGCCAGCAGCCAAGAGTCCCACCGACAGGCGGGTTCACCCCTCCACTTT.

The gene calls are TRBV6-6 and TRBJ2-2, with 7 bases aligning to TRBD1. V was pared by 5 bases and J by 2 bases, with 5 bases of the junction left unmatched. CDR3 length: 15 residues. Looked up from germline, CDR1 is MNHNY and CDR2 is SVGAGI (reference sequence). The CDR3 DNA is TGTGCCAGCAGTCACCGGGACAGTAACACCGGGGAGCTGTTTTTT. Translated: CASSHRDSNTGELFF.

J is TRBJ2-7 and V is TRBV13; D call uncertain. V was pared by 5 bases and J by 2 bases, with 10 bases between. The CDR3 has 13 residues. The V gene's germline CDR1 is PRHDT and CDR2 FYEKMQ (reference sequence). CDR3: CASSGSSPYEQYF. The CDR3 DNA follows: TGTGCCAGCAGCGGTAGCTCGCCCTACGAGCAGTACTTC.

This rearrangement joins TRBV7-8 to TRBJ1-5; no clear D. There are 15 residues in the CDR3. V was clipped by 1 base and J by 2 bases, with 9 bases between them. In germline, CDR1 is SGHVS, CDR2 FQNEAQ. In DNA, the CDR3 is TGTGCCAGCAGCTTAGGGTTAGTTGGCAATCAGCCCCAGCATTTT. This translates into CASSLGLVGNQPQHF.

V and J are TRBV18 and TRBJ1-3; 9 bases are a match to TRBD1. There are 17 residues in the CDR3. CDR1 and CDR2 from the germline V gene are KGHSH and LQKENI. The ends lost 3 bases at V and 7 bases at J; junction bases unmatched: 13. CDR3 residues: CASSPAGTGRVRNTIYF. In nucleotides, the CDR3 is TGTGCCAGCTCACCGGCCGGGACAGGGAGAGTCCGGAACACCATATATTTT.